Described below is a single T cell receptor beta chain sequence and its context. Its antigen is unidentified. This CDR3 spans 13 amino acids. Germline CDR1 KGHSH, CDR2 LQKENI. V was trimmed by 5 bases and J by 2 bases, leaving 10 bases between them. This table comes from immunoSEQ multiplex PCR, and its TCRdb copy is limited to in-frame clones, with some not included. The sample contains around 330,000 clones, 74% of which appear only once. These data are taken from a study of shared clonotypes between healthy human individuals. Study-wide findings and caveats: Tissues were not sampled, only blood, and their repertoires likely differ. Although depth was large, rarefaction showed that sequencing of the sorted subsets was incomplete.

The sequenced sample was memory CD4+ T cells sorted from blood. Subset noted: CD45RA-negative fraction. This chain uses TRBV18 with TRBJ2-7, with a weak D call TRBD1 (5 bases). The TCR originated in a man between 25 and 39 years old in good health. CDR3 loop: CASSESRAYEQYF. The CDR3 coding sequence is TGTGCCAGCTCAGAGTCCAGGGCCTACGAGCAGTACTTC.